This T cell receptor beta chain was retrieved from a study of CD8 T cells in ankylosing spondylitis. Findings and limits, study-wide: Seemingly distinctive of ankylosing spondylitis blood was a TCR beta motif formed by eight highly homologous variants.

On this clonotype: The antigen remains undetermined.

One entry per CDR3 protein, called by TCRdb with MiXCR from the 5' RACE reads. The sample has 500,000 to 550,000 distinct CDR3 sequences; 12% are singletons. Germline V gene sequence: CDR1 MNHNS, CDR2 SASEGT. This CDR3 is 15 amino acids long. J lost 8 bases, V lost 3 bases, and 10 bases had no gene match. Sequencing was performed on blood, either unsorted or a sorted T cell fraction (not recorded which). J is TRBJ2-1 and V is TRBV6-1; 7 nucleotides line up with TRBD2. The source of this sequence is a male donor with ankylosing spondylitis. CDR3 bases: TGTGCCAGCAGTGACGCATTTAGCGGGTTCCATGAGCAGTTCTTC. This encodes CASSDAFSGFHEQFF.